Listed below are T cell receptor beta chains from one sample, sequenced in a study of OX40 agonist ivuxolimab in advanced cancers. Measured with immunoSEQ multiplex PCR; TCRdb has only the in-frame clones, and not every one. The repertoire holds fewer than 85,000 clones, with approximately 86% as singletons. The specimen comprised CD4+ or CD8+ T cells sorted from blood, sampled in a trial of the OX40 agonist ivuxolimab. These TCRs come from an adult with an advanced solid tumor such as melanoma, head and neck, liver or kidney cancer. Both conserved end residues are part of each CDR3. Clone size is not always given. Where it is, it says once, few, many or a class for expanded clones.

TRBJ1-2	few	TRBV30	CAWSSGSGMDGYTF
TRBJ2-5	-	TRBV27	CASKNRTSGRAGETQYF
TRBJ1-6	-	TRBV6-5	CASTPGRFNSPLHF
TRBJ2-7	-	TRBV6-4	CASSETRSPGLVFHEQYF
TRBJ2-7	-	TRBV7-8	CASRASGSYEQYF
TRBJ2-1	few	TRBV6-1	CASRGSSYNEQFF
TRBJ1-2	once	TRBV7-9	CASRGPGTGDPYGYTF
TRBJ1-5	-	TRBV28	CASSHETGAGNQPQHF
TRBJ2-7	-	TRBV29-1	CSVDGAGQGSYEQYF
TRBJ2-3	-	TRBV4-3	CASSLRLAGVIRTDTQYF
TRBJ2-3	-	TRBV5-8	CASSWMRIAGGRTQYF
TRBJ2-6	-	TRBV5-6	CASSLGPGTGANVLTF
TRBJ2-2	-	TRBV7-2	CASSSYQGTGGELFF
TRBJ1-6	-	TRBV19	CASSRDRGESPLHF
TRBJ2-1	-	TRBV5-1	CASSLVLNEQFF
TRBJ1-2	-	TRBV4-2	CASSQETPADGYTF
TRBJ2-7	-	TRBV10-1	CASSDGRSPLSSYEQYF
TRBJ1-3	-	TRBV5-1	CASSLDGSSGNTIYF
TRBJ2-7	-	TRBV7-3	CASSLGGVGDYEQYF
TRBJ2-7	-	TRBV5-4	CASSLVGGSSYEQYF
TRBJ1-4	-	TRBV9	CASTRGDSTNEKLFF
TRBJ1-4	-	TRBV19	CASSPGRGREKLFF
TRBJ1-4	-	TRBV6-1	CASSVGGVSEKLFF
TRBJ1-5	-	TRBV4-1	CASRGTGGPNQPQHF
TRBJ2-3	-	TRBV6-4	CASSNQRGTDTQYF
TRBJ2-3	-	TRBV5-6	CASSSAGRADTQYF
TRBJ1-1	-	TRBV7-2	CASSFTGVLTEAFF
TRBJ1-1	-	TRBV7-2	CASSPSTGNTEAFF
TRBJ2-7	-	TRBV6-5	CASSYQAGNSYEQYF